The rows below give T cell receptor beta chains drawn from one sample of a study of cytomegalovirus exposure and HLA in healthy donors. Only in-frame clones appear in the TCRdb table, and some are missing; sequencing was by immunoSEQ multiplex PCR. Of about 150,000 clones in the sample, roughly four fifths were seen once. Input material: PBMCs. The receptors originated from a young man in good health and CMV-seronegative. Each CDR3 is given with its conserved first and last residue. The order of the fields is J gene, D gene, clone size, V gene, CDR3 protein, CDR3 DNA. The D gene is left open where the match is weak. Expanded clones are given a class, and other clones once, few, many or no size at all.

>TRBJ1-3|NA|few|TRBV10-1
CASSDGGSANTIYF
TGCGCCAGCAGCGACGGGGGATCGGCTAACACCATATATTTT
>TRBJ2-5|TRBD1|NA|TRBV13
CASSYGAGTEETQYF
TGTGCCAGCAGCTATGGGGCCGGGACAGAGGAGACCCAGTACTTC
>TRBJ1-5|NA|NA|TRBV28
CASSSQAKDQPQHF
TGTGCCAGCAGCTCACAGGCGAAGGATCAGCCCCAGCATTTT
>TRBJ2-7|TRBD1|few|TRBV6-1
CASSVIGTGTYEQYF
TGTGCCAGCAGTGTTATAGGGACAGGGACGTACGAGCAGTACTTC
>TRBJ2-1|TRBD2|NA|TRBV5-1
CASSFLAGENEQFF
TGCGCCAGCAGCTTCCTAGCGGGAGAAAATGAGCAGTTCTTC
>TRBJ2-3|NA|NA|TRBV28
CASSSTNAGTQYF
TGTGCCAGCAGTTCAACAAACGCTGGTACGCAGTATTTT
>TRBJ2-7|TRBD2|few|TRBV7-6
CASSKRELYEQYF
TGTGCCAGCAGCAAGCGGGAGCTCTACGAGCAGTACTTC
>TRBJ2-3|TRBD1|NA|TRBV7-9
CASSLVTGELDTQYF
TGTGCCAGCAGCTTAGTGACAGGGGAGCTAGATACGCAGTATTTT
>TRBJ2-1|NA|NA|TRBV7-2
CASSLGTKNEQFF
TGTGCCAGCAGCTTAGGGACTAAGAATGAGCAGTTCTTC
>TRBJ1-3|TRBD1|NA|TRBV28
CASSSRGQGVSGNTIYF
TGTGCCAGCAGCTCGAGGGGACAGGGAGTTTCTGGAAACACCATATATTTT
>TRBJ1-3|TRBD1|NA|TRBV11-2
CASNQGAIAGNTIYF
TGTGCCAGCAATCAGGGGGCGATAGCTGGAAACACCATATATTTT
>TRBJ2-5|NA|once|TRBV28
CASSIRPHRETQYF
TGTGCCAGCAGTATACGACCCCACAGAGAGACCCAGTACTTC
>TRBJ1-1|TRBD1|NA|TRBV18
CASSPDRENTEAFF
TGTGCCAGCTCCCCCGACAGGGAAAACACTGAAGCTTTCTTT
>TRBJ2-7|TRBD2|NA|TRBV7-8
CASSISGRASYEQYF
TGTGCCAGCAGCATTAGCGGGAGGGCATCCTACGAGCAGTACTTC
>TRBJ2-3|NA|NA|TRBV6-1
CASSESGYDTQYF
TGTGCCAGCAGTGAATCCGGGTACGATACGCAGTATTTT
>TRBJ2-7|TRBD1|NA|TRBV27
CASTLRGTGSYEQYF
TGTGCCAGCACTCTACGAGGGACAGGCTCCTACGAGCAGTACTTC
>TRBJ1-4|NA|NA|TRBV6-1
CASREGGVNEKLFF
TGTGCCAGCAGGGAGGGGGGGGTTAATGAAAAACTGTTTTTT
>TRBJ2-3|TRBD2|NA|TRBV27
CASSLSGLATSTDTQYF
TGTGCCAGCAGTTTATCAGGACTAGCGACGAGCACAGATACGCAGTATTTT
>TRBJ1-5|NA|NA|TRBV7-9
CSSSQTENQPQHF
TGTTCCAGCAGCCAGACAGAAAATCAGCCCCAGCATTTT
>TRBJ1-2|NA|NA|TRBV7-2
CASSLALEGSYTF
TGTGCCAGCAGCTTAGCGCTTGAGGGAAGCTACACCTTC
>TRBJ1-1|TRBD1|NA|TRBV5-1
CASSLSDRVQGAFF
TGCGCCAGCAGCTTGTCGGACAGGGTTCAGGGGGCTTTCTTT
>TRBJ2-1|NA|NA|TRBV6-5
CASSKDWSYNEQFF
TGTGCCAGCAGCAAGGACTGGTCCTACAATGAGCAGTTCTTC
>TRBJ1-2|NA|NA|TRBV28
CASSLGRGGAVGYTF
TGTGCCAGCAGTTTAGGACGGGGGGGCGCGGTCGGCTACACCTTC
>TRBJ2-1|TRBD2|NA|TRBV12-5
CASGLSSGSYNEQFF
TGTGCTAGTGGTTTGAGTAGCGGGAGCTACAATGAGCAGTTCTTC
>TRBJ2-7|NA|NA|TRBV7-9
CASSSDYDEQYF
TGTGCCAGCAGCTCGGACTACGACGAGCAGTACTTC
>TRBJ2-3|TRBD2|NA|TRBV5-4
CASSPTSGRASTDTQYF
TGTGCCAGCAGCCCGACTAGCGGGAGGGCAAGCACAGATACGCAGTATTTT
>TRBJ1-3|NA|once|TRBV5-4
CASSLGGRAGRPGNTIYF
TGTGCCAGCAGCTTGGGGGGCAGGGCCGGACGGCCTGGAAACACCATATATTTT
>TRBJ1-2|TRBD1|NA|TRBV7-6
CASSLAGGARSGYTF
TGTGCCAGCAGCTTGGCAGGGGGCGCGCGGAGTGGCTACACCTTC
>TRBJ1-5|TRBD1|NA|TRBV11-3
CASSCDRAVPNQPQHF
TGTGCCAGCAGCTGTGACAGGGCGGTTCCCAATCAGCCCCAGCATTTT
>TRBJ2-7|TRBD1|NA|TRBV28
CASSPGQSYEQYF
TGTGCCAGCAGTCCGGGACAGTCCTACGAGCAGTACTTC
>TRBJ2-7|TRBD2|NA|TRBV28
CASSSTTSGRYEQYF
TGTGCCAGCAGTTCCACGACTAGCGGGAGGTACGAGCAGTACTTC
>TRBJ1-2|TRBD1|NA|TRBV5-1
CASSTGQGYGYTF
TGCGCCAGCAGCACTGGACAGGGGTATGGCTACACCTTC
>TRBJ1-2|NA|NA|TRBV19
CASSIEGTPSNYGYTF
TGTGCCAGTAGTATAGAAGGGACACCGTCTAACTATGGCTACACCTTC
>TRBJ2-1|NA|few|TRBV14
CASSPQLHNEQFF
TGTGCCAGCAGCCCGCAGTTACACAATGAGCAGTTCTTC
>TRBJ2-7|TRBD1|NA|TRBV5-6
CASSLVGTGVPYEQYF
TGTGCCAGCAGCTTGGTCGGGACAGGGGTCCCCTACGAGCAGTACTTC
>TRBJ2-7|NA|NA|TRBV23-1
CASRREWKTVNSYEQYF
TGCGCCAGCAGACGGGAGTGGAAGACAGTTAACTCCTACGAGCAGTACTTC
>TRBJ1-1|TRBD1|NA|TRBV7-2
CASSLTPGQGRTEAFF
TGTGCCAGCAGCTTGACTCCGGGACAGGGACGCACTGAAGCTTTCTTT
>TRBJ1-1|NA|NA|TRBV2
CASVRDLGNTEAFF
TGTGCCAGCGTTCGGGATTTGGGGAACACTGAAGCTTTCTTT
>TRBJ2-2|TRBD2|NA|TRBV6-4
CASSDGTSGSGELFF
TGTGCCAGCAGTGACGGGACTAGCGGGAGCGGGGAGCTGTTTTTT
>TRBJ2-5|NA|NA|TRBV6-5
CASLPQGYQETQYF
TGTGCCAGCCTCCCCCAGGGATACCAAGAGACCCAGTACTTC
>TRBJ2-7|NA|NA|TRBV7-2
CASSLGRAPLEF
TGTGCCAGCAGCTTAGGGAGGGCTCCACTCGAATTC
>TRBJ2-7|NA|NA|TRBV7-8
CASSLADQVTYEQYF
TGTGCCAGCAGCTTAGCCGATCAGGTGACCTACGAGCAGTACTTC
>TRBJ2-5|TRBD2|NA|TRBV25-1
CASRGEREDETQYF
TGTGCCAGCAGAGGTGAGCGGGAGGATGAGACCCAGTACTTC